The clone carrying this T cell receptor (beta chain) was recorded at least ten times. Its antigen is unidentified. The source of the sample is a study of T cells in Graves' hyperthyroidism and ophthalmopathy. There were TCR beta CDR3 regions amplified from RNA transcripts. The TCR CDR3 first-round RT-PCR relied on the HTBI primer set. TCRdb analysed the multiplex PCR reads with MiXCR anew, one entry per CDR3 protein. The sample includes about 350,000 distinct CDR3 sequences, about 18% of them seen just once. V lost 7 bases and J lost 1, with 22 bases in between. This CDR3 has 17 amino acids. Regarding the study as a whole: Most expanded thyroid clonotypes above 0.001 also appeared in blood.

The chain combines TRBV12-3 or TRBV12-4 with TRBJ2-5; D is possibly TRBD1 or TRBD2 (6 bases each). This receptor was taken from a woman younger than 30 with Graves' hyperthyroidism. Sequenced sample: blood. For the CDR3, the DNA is TGTGCCAGCATAGGGCCCGGGGGCCAGGGGCTCCAAGAGACCCAGTACTTC. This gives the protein CASIGPGGQGLQETQYF.